This T cell receptor beta chain derives from a study of blood T cell repertoires in COVID-19. Across the whole study: The United States, Italy and Spain provided the acute and convalescent COVID-19 samples. T cells, B-cell-depleted T cells, or PBMCs supplied cDNA or gDNA.

Some clones are missing from TCRdb's copy, which holds only in-frame ones; the method was immunoSEQ multiplex PCR. The sample records some 300,000 clones, roughly 89% being singletons. This clone came up once. Recruits, aged roughly 18 to 100 years, lived in 24 US areas. The clonotype comes from a woman between 18 and 29 years old with acute COVID-19. Specimen: PBMCs or T cells enriched from blood (not recorded which).

CDR3 sequence: CASSLGGYEQYF. CDR3 sequence (DNA): TGTGCCAGCAGCTTGGGCGGGTACGAGCAGTACTTC. J is TRBJ2-7 and V is TRBV5-5; a weak D match, TRBD2 (5 bases). The CDR3 is 12 amino acids. CDR1 SGHKS and CDR2 YYEKEE come from the germline V gene (reference sequence). Trimming cost V 0 bases and J 4 bases, with 5 bases left between them.